A single sample is the source of the 14 T cell receptor beta chains below, sequenced in a study of T-cell reconstitution after alpha-beta-depleted transplantation in children. TCRbeta library preparation incorporated unique molecular identifiers. Using its own MiXCR run on the PCR reads, TCRdb lists one record per CDR3 protein. The sample comprises 250,000 to 300,000 distinct CDR3 sequences, around 9.6% of which are singletons, and over 9.5% rests with the top ten. Sequenced material: PBMCs from the stem cell graft donor, taken from the stem cell graft. All receptors derive from a human donor who donated a stem cell graft to a child with SCID.

The rearrangement joins TRBV5-1 to TRBJ2-2, with 7 nucleotides matching TRBD1. Unmatched junction bases numbered 6, after V lost 4 bases and J lost 6 bases. This CDR3 comprises 14 residues. CDR1 and CDR2 from the germline V gene are SGHRS and YFSETQ. The CDR3, as DNA: TGCGCCAGCAGCGTAACAGGGGACGCCGGGGAGCTGTTTTTT. Translation: CASSVTGDAGELFF.

This clonotype was counted only a few times. This rearrangement joins TRBV19 to TRBJ1-2; 11 nucleotides line up with TRBD1. Germline V lookup: CDR1 LNHDA, CDR2 SQIVND (reference sequence). CDR3 length: 13 residues. Trimming cost V 8 bases and J 6 bases; bases outside gene matches: 5. CDR3 bases: TGTGCCAGTGGACAGGGGGCTGGCAATGGCTACACCTTC. It is translated as CASGQGAGNGYTF.

In its sample, this clonotype was seen a few times. The chain has TRBV2 and TRBJ2-3, with D perhaps TRBD2 (6 bases). Germline V CDR1 and CDR2: SNHLY, FYNNEI. The V and J ends lost 8 bases and 0 bases respectively, with 18 bases between them. The CDR3 loop spans 16 amino acids. The CDR3 reads CASLGRSSGSTDTQYF. The CDR3 region has the DNA TGTGCCAGCCTCGGTCGGTCAAGCGGGAGCACAGATACGCAGTATTTT.

This chain uses TRBV6-5 with TRBJ2-7; possible D gene TRBD1, 6 bases. Trimming removed 1 base at V and 2 bases at J, with 15 bases between. The length of the CDR3 is 16 residues. The germline V gene has CDR1 MNHEY and CDR2 SVGAGI. CDR3 nucleotides: TGTGCCAGCAGTTACTGGCCCGGGACACCCACCTACGAGCAGTACTTC. Translating gives CASSYWPGTPTYEQYF.

To note about this clonotype: One end of the junction does not line up with germline, which may come from a read error. The genes are TRBV5-1 and TRBJ2-7; unclear D gene. This CDR3 is 14 amino acids long. CDR1 SGHRS and CDR2 YFSETQ come from the germline V gene. CDR3 residues: CASSSGPFSYEQYF. In DNA, the CDR3 is TGTGCCAGCAGCTCCGGGCCATTTTCCTACGAGCAGTACTTC.

As to this clonotype: A much bigger clone sits one base away, suggesting this may be a read error. The CDR3 does not close with the conserved phenylalanine or tryptophan, likely indicating a read error. V usage is TRBV6-1 and J usage is TRBJ1-1; no firm D call. The CDR3 contains 14 residues. Trimming left V 6 bases short and J 3 bases short, with 14 bases between. Germline values: CDR1 MNHNS, CDR2 SASEGT. CDR3 sequence (DNA): TGTGCCAGCAGCCCAACTCGGCGCCACACTGAAGCTTTCTTG. Its translation: CASSPTRRHTEAFL.

This sequence joins TRBV2 and TRBJ2-5, with D possibly matching TRBD2 (6 bases). Germline V gives CDR1 SNHLY, CDR2 FYNNEI. V lost 8 bases to trimming and J lost 4 bases, with 17 bases between them. The length of the CDR3 is 14 residues. CDR3 residues: CASAGKRERETQYF. CDR3 DNA: TGTGCCAGCGCGGGGAAGAGGGAGCGAGAGACCCAGTACTTC.

This clonotype has at least ten counts. The rearrangement joins TRBV5-6 to TRBJ1-4; D is undetermined. Germline CDR1 and CDR2: SGHDT and YYEEEE. The CDR3 covers 14 residues. V was cut by 4 bases and J by 7 bases, with 14 bases left in between. The CDR3 DNA reads as TGTGCCAGCAGCGGCGACGTCTCGCGTGAAAAACTGTTTTTT. Its protein is CASSGDVSREKLFF.

The chain couples TRBV29-1 to TRBJ2-1; 10 bases are a match to TRBD1. The germline gives CDR1 SQVTM, CDR2 ANQGSEA. This CDR3 has 13 amino acids. The V and J ends lost 6 bases and 9 bases, in that order; junction bases with no gene match: 8. The DNA of the CDR3 is TGCAGCGTGAAAGTGACAGGGGGCGGTGAGCAGTTCTTC. This gives the protein CSVKVTGGGEQFF.

In its sample, this clonotype was seen many times. The gene calls are TRBV12-3 or TRBV12-4 and TRBJ2-4; 7 positions agree with TRBD1. The junction had 7 bases not matched to a gene; V was cut back by 5 bases and J by 3 bases. The CDR3 has 15 amino acids. The CDR3 DNA reads as TGTGCCAGCAGTCCAAGACAGGGTGTCAAAAACATTCAGTACTTC. Translated: CASSPRQGVKNIQYF.

Turning to this clonotype: One end of the junction varies from germline; a read error may be responsible. The chain joins TRBV20-1 to TRBJ2-2, with 7 bases that match TRBD2. Germline V gene sequence: CDR1 DFQATT, CDR2 SNEGSKA (reference sequence). The CDR3 covers 16 residues. The CDR3 sequence: CSATPYWGGNTGKLFF. The CDR3 nucleotides read TGCAGTGCTACACCCTATTGGGGGGGGAACACCGGGAAGCTGTTTTTT.

The J gene is TRBJ2-3, the V gene TRBV11-2, with 9 bases lining up with TRBD1. The CDR3 consists of 18 residues. Germline V CDR1 and CDR2: SGHAT, FQNNGV. The ends lost 5 bases at V and 0 bases at J; junction bases unmatched: 12. The CDR3 nucleotides read TGTGCCAGCAGCCTAGGGACAGGGATTCTTCCTAGCACAGATACGCAGTATTTT. Translated: CASSLGTGILPSTDTQYF.

This sequence joins TRBV7-9 and TRBJ2-1; maybe TRBD2 (6 bases). CDR1 is SEHNR and CDR2 is FQNEAQ in the germline V gene (reference sequence). V was clipped by 5 bases and J by 9 bases, with 11 bases between them. This CDR3 spans 12 amino acids. The CDR3 DNA reads as TGTGCCAGCAGCCAAACTAGCATTGAGCAGTTCTTC. Its translation: CASSQTSIEQFF.

This clonotype was recorded at least ten times. The chain has TRBV29-1 and TRBJ2-1; TRBD1 aligns across 7 bases. V lost 6 bases and J lost 5; bases outside the gene matches: 10. The CDR3 consists of 14 residues. CDR1 SQVTM and CDR2 ANQGSEA come from the germline V gene. The CDR3 reads CSVAQTGFNNEQFF. The CDR3 bases are TGCAGCGTCGCGCAGACAGGGTTCAACAATGAGCAGTTCTTC.